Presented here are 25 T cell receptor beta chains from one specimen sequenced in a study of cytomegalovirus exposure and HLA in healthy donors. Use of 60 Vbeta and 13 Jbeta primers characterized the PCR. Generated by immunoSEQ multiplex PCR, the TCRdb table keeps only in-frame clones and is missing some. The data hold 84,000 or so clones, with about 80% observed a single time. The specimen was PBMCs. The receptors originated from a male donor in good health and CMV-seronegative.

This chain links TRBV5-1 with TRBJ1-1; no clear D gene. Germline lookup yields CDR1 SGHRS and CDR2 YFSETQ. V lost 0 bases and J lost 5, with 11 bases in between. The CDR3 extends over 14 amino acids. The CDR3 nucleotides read TGCGCCAGCAGCTTGGACGAGGGTAGGACTGAAGCTTTCTTT. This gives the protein CASSLDEGRTEAFF.

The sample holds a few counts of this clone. The CDR3 DNA is TGTGCCTGGAGTCCGGCGGGGGGCTGGGGCTATGGCTACACCTTC. Amino acids: CAWSPAGGWGYGYTF. The rearrangement uses TRBV30 and TRBJ1-2; a weak D match, TRBD1 (6 bases). Germline V CDR1 and CDR2: GTSNPN, SVGIG (reference sequence). Trimming removed 2 bases from V and 4 bases from J, with 17 bases in between. CDR3 length: 15 amino acids.

CDR3 loop: CASSFPSAGTSTEAFF. In DNA form, the CDR3 reads TGTGCCAGCAGCTTTCCTTCGGCCGGGACATCCACTGAAGCTTTCTTT. This sequence joins TRBV7-9 and TRBJ1-1, with D maybe TRBD1 (6 bases). CDR1 is SEHNR and CDR2 is FQNEAQ in the germline V gene (reference sequence). Trimming removed 3 bases at V and 4 bases at J, with 18 bases between. The CDR3 length is 16 residues. Supplemented by reference TRBV7-9 and TRBJ1-1, the full variable domain reads DTGVSQNPRHKITKRGQNVTFRCDPISEHNRLYWYRQTLGQGPEFLTYFQNEAQLEKSRLLSDRFSAERPKGSFSTLEIQRTEQGDSAMYLCASSFPSAGTSTEAFFGQGTRLTVV.

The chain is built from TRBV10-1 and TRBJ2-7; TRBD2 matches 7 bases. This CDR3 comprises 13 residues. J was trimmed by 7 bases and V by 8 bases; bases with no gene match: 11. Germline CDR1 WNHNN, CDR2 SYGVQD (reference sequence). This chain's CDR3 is CASGGDLAGEQYF. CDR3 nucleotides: TGCGCCAGCGGGGGGGACCTCGCGGGAGAGCAGTACTTC.

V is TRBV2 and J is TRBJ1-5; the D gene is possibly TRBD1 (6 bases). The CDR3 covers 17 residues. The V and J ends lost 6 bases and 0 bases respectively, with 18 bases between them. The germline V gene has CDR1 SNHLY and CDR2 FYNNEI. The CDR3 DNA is TGTGCCAGCAGCCCGCGGGGGGCGTCGTATAGCAATCAGCCCCAGCATTTT. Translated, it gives CASSPRGASYSNQPQHF.

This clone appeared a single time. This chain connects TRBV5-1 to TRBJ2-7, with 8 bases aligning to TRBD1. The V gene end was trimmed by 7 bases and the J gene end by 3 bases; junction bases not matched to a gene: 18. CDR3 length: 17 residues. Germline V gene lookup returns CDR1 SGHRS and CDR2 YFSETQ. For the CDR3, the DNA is TGCGCCAGCGGAGTTGTATTAGGACAGGGCGGAGGCTACGAGCAGTACTTC. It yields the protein CASGVVLGQGGGYEQYF.

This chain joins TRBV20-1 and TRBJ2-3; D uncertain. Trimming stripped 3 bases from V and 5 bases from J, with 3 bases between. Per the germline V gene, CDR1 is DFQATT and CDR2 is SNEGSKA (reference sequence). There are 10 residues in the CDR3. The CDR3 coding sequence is TGCAGTGCTAGCCGAGATACGCAGTATTTT. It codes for CSASRDTQYF.

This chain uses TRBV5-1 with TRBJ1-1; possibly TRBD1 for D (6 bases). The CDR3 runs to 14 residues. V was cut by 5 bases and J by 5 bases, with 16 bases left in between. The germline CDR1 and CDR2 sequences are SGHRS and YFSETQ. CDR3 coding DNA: TGCGCCAGCAGAACACAGGGAGTTGGGACTGAAGCTTTCTTT. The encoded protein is CASRTQGVGTEAFF. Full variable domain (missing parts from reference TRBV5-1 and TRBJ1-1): KAGVTQTPRYLIKTRGQQVTLSCSPISGHRSVSWYQQTPGQGLQFLFEYFSETQRNKGNFPGRFSGRQFSNSRSEMNVSTLELGDSALYLCASRTQGVGTEAFFGQGTRLTVV.

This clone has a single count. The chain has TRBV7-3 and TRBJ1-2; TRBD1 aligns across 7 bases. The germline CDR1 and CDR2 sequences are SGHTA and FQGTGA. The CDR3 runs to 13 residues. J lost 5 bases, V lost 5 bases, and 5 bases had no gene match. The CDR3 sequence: CASSPGTAYGYTF. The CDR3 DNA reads TGTGCCAGCAGCCCCGGGACAGCATATGGCTACACCTTC.

CDR3 in DNA: TGCGCCAGCAGCCAAGTGGCGGATGGCTACACCTTC. Encoded protein: CASSQVADGYTF. This chain joins TRBV4-1 and TRBJ1-2, with D unclear. Germline V gives CDR1 MGHRA, CDR2 YSYEKL. Trimming removed 1 base at V and 6 bases at J, with 6 bases between. CDR3 size: 12 residues.

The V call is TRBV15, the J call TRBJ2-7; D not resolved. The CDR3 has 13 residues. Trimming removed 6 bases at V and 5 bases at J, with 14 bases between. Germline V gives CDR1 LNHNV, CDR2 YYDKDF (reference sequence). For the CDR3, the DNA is TGTGCCACCAGTTCCTCTCCCCTAAACGAGCAGTACTTC. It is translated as CATSSSPLNEQYF.

CDR3: CASGGSVNQPQHF. CDR3 sequence (DNA): TGTGCCAGCGGAGGGTCGGTCAATCAGCCCCAGCATTTT. This chain links TRBV28 with TRBJ1-5; no reliable D call. CDR1 and CDR2 from the germline V gene are MDHEN and SYDVKM. V lost 8 bases and J lost 3, with 11 bases in between. This CDR3 spans 13 amino acids.

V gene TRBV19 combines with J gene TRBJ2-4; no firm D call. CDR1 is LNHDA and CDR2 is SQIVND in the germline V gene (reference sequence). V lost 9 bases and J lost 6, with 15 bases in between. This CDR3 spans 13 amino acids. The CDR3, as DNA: TGTGCCAGCCGCTCGTACGGTTCAAACATTCAGTACTTC. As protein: CASRSYGSNIQYF.

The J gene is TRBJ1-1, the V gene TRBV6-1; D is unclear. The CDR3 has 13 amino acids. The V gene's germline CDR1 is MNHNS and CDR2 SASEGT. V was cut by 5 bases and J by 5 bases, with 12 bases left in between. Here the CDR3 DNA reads TGTGCCAGCAGTCGCCTAGGAGGGACTGAAGCTTTCTTT. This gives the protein CASSRLGGTEAFF.

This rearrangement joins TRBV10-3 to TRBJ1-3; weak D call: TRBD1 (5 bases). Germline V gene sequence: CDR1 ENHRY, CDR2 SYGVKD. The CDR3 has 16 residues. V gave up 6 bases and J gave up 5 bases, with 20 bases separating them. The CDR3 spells CAISGGAKYTRNTIYF. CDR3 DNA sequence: TGTGCCATCAGCGGAGGGGCGAAGTACACGAGAAACACCATATATTTT.

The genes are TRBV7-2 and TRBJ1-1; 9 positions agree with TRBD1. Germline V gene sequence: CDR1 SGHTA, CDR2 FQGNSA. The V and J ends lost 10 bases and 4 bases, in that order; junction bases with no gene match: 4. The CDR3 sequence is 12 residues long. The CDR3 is CANGQGTTEAFF. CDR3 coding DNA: TGTGCCAACGGACAGGGGACCACTGAAGCTTTCTTT.

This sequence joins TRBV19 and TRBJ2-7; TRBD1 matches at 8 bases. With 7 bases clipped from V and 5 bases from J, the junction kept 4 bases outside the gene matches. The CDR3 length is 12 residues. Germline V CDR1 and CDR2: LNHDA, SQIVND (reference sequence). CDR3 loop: CASKGTGHEQYF. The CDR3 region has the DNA TGTGCCAGTAAAGGGACAGGCCACGAGCAGTACTTC.

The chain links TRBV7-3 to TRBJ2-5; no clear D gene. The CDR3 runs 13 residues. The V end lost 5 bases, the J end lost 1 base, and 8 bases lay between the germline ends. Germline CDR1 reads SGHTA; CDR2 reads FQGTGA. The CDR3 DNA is TGTGCCAGCAGCCAACTACCCCAAGAGACCCAGTACTTC. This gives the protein CASSQLPQETQYF.

The DNA of the CDR3 is TGTGCCAGCAGTTACCTGACTAGCGGGGAGTACAATGAGCAGTTCTTC. Its translation is CASSYLTSGEYNEQFF. The J gene is TRBJ2-1, the V gene TRBV6-5, with 11 bases aligning to TRBD2. The germline V gene encodes CDR1 MNHEY and CDR2 SVGAGI. CDR3 length: 16 amino acids. Trimming took 2 bases from V and 4 from J; bases not matched to a gene: 4.

In DNA, the CDR3 is TGTGCCAGCAGCCAAGGGTCTAGCGGGAAGATAGGGCAGTTCTTC. Amino acids: CASSQGSSGKIGQFF. V is TRBV14 and J is TRBJ2-1, with 9 bases that match TRBD2. From germline, CDR1 is SGHDN and CDR2 FVKESK. The length of the CDR3 is 15 residues. Trimming cost V 1 base and J 12 bases; bases outside gene matches: 10.

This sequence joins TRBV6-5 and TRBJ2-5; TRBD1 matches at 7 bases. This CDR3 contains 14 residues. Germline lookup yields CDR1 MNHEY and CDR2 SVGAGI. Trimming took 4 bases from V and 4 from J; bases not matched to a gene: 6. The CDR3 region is CASSSQGDGETQYF. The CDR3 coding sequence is TGTGCCAGCAGTTCTCAGGGGGACGGAGAGACCCAGTACTTC.

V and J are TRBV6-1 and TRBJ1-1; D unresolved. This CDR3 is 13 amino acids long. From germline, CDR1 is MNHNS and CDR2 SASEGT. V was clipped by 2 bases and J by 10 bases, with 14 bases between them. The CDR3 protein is CASSELGSGGAFF. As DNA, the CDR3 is TGTGCCAGCAGTGAACTCGGAAGTGGAGGAGCTTTCTTT.

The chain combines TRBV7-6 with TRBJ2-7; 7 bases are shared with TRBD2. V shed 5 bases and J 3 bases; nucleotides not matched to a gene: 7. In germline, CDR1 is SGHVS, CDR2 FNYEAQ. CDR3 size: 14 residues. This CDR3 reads CASSPRTRVYEQYF. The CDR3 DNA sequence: TGTGCCAGCAGCCCCAGGACTAGAGTCTACGAGCAGTACTTC.

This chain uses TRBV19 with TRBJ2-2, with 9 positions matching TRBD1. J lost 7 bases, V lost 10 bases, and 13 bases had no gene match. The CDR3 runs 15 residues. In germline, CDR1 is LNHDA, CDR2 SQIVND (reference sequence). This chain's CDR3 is CAIHRDNRGRGELFF. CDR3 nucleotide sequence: TGTGCCATACATCGAGACAACAGGGGGCGCGGGGAGCTGTTTTTT.

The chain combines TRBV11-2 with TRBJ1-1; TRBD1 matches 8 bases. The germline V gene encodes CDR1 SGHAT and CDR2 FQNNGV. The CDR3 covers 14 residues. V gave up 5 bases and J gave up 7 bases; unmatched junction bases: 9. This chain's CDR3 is CASSTLGTGFEAFF. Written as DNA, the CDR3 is TGTGCCAGCAGCACTCTTGGGACAGGCTTTGAAGCTTTCTTT.